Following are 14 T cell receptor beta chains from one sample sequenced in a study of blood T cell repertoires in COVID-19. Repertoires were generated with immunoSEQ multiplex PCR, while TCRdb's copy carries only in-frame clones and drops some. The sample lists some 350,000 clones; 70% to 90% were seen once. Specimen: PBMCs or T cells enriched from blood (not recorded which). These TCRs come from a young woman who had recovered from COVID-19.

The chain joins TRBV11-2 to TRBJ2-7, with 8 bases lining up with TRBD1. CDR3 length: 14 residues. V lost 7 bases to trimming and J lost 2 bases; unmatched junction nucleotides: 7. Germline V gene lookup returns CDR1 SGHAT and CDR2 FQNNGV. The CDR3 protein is CASISSQGAYEQYF. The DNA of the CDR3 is TGTGCCAGCATCTCATCACAGGGGGCCTACGAGCAGTACTTC.

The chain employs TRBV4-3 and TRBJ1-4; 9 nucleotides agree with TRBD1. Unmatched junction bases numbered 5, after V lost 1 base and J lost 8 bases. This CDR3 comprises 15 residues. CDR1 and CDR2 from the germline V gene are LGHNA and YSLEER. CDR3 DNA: TGCGCCAGCAGCCAAGGACAGGGGGGAGAGGAAAAACTGTTTTTT. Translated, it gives CASSQGQGGEEKLFF.

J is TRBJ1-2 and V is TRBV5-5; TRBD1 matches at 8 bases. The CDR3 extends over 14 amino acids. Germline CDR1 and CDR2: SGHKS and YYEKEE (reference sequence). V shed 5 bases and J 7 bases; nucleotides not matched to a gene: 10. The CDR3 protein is CASRLQGAGGGYTF. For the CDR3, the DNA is TGTGCCAGCAGACTTCAGGGGGCGGGTGGTGGCTACACCTTC.

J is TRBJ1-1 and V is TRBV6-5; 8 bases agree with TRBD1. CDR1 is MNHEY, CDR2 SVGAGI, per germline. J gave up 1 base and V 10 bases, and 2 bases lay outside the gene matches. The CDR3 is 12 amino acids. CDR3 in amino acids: CATGQGNTEAFF. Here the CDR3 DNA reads TGTGCCACCGGACAGGGGAACACTGAAGCTTTCTTT.

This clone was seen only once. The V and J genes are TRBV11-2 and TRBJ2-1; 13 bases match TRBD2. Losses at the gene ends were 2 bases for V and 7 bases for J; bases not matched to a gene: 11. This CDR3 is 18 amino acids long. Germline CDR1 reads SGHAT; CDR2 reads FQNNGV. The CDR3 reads CASSLRSPGLAGSNEQFF. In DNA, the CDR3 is TGTGCCAGCAGCTTAAGGTCCCCGGGACTAGCGGGGAGTAATGAGCAGTTCTTC.

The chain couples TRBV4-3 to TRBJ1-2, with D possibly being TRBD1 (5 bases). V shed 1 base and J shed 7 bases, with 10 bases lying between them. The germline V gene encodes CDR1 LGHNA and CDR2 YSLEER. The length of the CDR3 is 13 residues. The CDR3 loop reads CASSQGQPRGYTF. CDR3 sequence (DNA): TGCGCCAGCAGCCAAGGACAGCCTCGTGGCTACACCTTC.

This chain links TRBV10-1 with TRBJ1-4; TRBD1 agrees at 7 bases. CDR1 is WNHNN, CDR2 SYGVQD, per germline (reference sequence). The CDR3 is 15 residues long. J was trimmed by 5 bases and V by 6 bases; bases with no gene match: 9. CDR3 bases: TGCGCCAGCAGCCCTACAGGGGAAGAAAATGAAAAACTGTTTTTT. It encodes CASSPTGEENEKLFF.

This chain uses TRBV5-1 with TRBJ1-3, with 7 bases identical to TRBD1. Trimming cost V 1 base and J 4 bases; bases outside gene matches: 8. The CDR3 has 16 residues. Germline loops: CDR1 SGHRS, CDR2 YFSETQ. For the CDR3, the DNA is TGCGCCAGCAGCTTGATGCAGGGGGGAAGGGGAAACACCATATATTTT. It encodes CASSLMQGGRGNTIYF.

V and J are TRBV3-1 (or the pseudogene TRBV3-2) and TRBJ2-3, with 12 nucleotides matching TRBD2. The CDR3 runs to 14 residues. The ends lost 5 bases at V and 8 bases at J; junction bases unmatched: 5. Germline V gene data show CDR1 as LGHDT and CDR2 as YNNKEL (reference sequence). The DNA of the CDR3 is TGTGCCAGCAGCGGGACTAGCGGGCTAGGTACGCAGTATTTT. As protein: CASSGTSGLGTQYF.

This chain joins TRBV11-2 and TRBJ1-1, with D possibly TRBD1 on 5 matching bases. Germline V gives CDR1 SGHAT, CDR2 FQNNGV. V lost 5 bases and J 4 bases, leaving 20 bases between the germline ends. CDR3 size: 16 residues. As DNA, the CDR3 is TGTGCCAGCAGCCTCTCCGGGGGTAGGACGTTCACTGAAGCTTTCTTT. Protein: CASSLSGGRTFTEAFF. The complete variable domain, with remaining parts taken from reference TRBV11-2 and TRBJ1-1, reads EAGVAQSPRYKIIEKRQSVAFWCNPISGHATLYWYQQILGQGPKLLIQFQNNGVVDDSQLPKDRFSAERLKGVDSTLKIQPAKLEDSAVYLCASSLSGGRTFTEAFFGQGTRLTVV.

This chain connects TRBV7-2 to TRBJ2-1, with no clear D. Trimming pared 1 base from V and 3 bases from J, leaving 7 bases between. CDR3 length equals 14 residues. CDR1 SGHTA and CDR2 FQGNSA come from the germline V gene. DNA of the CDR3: TGTGCCAGCAGCTTAGGGCTCCGCTACAATGAGCAGTTCTTC. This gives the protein CASSLGLRYNEQFF.

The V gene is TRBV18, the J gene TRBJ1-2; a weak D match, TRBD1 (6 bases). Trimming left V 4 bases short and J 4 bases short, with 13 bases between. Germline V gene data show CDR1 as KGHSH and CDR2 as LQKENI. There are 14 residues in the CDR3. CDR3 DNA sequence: TGTGCCAGCTCACTTCCACAGGGATCCTATGGCTACACCTTC. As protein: CASSLPQGSYGYTF. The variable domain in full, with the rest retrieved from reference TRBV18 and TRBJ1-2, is NAGVMQNPRHLVRRRGQEARLRCSPMKGHSHVYWYRQLPEEGLKFMVYLQKENIIDESGMPKERFSAEFPKEGPSILRIQQVVRGDSAAYFCASSLPQGSYGYTFGSGTRLTVV.

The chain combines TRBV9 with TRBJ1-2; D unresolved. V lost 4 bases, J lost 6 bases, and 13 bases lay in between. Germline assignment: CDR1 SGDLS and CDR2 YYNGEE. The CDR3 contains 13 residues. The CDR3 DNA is TGTGCCAGCAGCACTGCCGGGTACGATGGCTACACCTTC. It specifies CASSTAGYDGYTF. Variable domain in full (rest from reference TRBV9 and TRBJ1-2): DSGVTQTPKHLITATGQRVTLRCSPRSGDLSVYWYQQSLDQGLQFLIQYYNGEERAKGNILERFSAQQFPDLHSELNLSSLELGDSALYFCASSTAGYDGYTFGSGTRLTVV.

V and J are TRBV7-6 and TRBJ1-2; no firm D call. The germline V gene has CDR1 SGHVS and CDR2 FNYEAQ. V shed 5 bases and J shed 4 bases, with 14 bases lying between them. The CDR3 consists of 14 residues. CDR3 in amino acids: CASSIMGESYGYTF. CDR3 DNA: TGTGCCAGCAGCATAATGGGAGAATCCTATGGCTACACCTTC.